This note documents a single T cell receptor (beta chain) sequence. Its specificity is not known. Germline CDR1 SGHNT, CDR2 YYREEE (reference sequence). With 4 bases removed from V and 2 bases from J, the gap between germline ends came to 12 bases. This CDR3 contains 14 residues. The time point: cycle 4 day 1 (C4D1), after 6 weeks of nivolumab. Each patient relapsed following autologous stem cell transplantation, and prior brentuximab vedotin exposure differed. The data belong to a study of PD-1 blockade in classical Hodgkin lymphoma. Study-level background: The study gave patients nivolumab 3 mg/kg intravenously every 2 weeks.

The table came from immunoSEQ multiplex PCR; TCRdb's copy has only in-frame clones and leaves some out. Of tens of thousands of clones listed, 65% to 80% are singletons. Findings and limits, study-wide: Patients excluded were those beginning nivolumab under 1 year after ASCT. Complete responders' diversity at baseline resembled that of newly diagnosed patients. The study reported lower baseline TCR diversity in newly diagnosed patients than in healthy donors.

Sample: peripheral blood mononuclear cells (PBMCs), taken before the fourth cycle of nivolumab. This TCR was sampled from a human donor with classical Hodgkin lymphoma. This chain uses TRBV5-4 with TRBJ2-5; possible D gene TRBD2, 6 bases. DNA of the CDR3: TGTGCCAGCAGCCAGACTAGGGAGCAAGAGACCCAGTACTTC. Residues: CASSQTREQETQYF.